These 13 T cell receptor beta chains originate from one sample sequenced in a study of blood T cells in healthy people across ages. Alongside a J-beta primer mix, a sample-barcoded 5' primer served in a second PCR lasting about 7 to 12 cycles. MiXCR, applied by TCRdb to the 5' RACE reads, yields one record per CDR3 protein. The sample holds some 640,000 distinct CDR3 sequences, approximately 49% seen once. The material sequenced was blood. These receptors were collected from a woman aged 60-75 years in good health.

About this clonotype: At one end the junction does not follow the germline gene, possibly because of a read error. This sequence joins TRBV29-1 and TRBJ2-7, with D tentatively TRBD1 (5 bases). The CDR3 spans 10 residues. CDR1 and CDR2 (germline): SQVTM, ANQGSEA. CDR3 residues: CGVATGEQYF. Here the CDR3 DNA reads TGCGGCGTTGCCACAGGAGAGCAGTACTTC.

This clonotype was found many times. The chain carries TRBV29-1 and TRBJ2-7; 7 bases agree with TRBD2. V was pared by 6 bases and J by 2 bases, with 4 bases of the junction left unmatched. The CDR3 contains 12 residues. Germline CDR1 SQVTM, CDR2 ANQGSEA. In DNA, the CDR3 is TGCAGCGTCGGGGACTACGCCTACGAGCAGTACTTC. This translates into CSVGDYAYEQYF.

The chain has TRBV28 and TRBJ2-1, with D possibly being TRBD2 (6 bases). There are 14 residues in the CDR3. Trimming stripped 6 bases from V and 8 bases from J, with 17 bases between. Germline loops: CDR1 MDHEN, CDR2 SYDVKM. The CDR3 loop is CASSQRLGFYEQFF. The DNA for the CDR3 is TGTGCCAGCAGCCAACGACTAGGTTTCTATGAGCAGTTCTTC.

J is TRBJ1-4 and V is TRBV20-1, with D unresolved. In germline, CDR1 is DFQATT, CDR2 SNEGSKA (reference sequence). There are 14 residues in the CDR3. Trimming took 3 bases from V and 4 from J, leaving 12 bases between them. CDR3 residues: CSASLPQINEKLFF. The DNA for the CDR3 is TGCAGTGCTAGCCTGCCACAGATTAATGAAAAACTGTTTTTT.

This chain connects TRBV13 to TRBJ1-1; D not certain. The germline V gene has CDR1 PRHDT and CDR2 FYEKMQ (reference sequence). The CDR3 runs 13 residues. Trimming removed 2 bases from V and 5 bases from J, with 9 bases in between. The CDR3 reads CASSLRGKTEAFF. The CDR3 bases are TGTGCCAGCAGCTTACGGGGAAAAACTGAAGCTTTCTTT.

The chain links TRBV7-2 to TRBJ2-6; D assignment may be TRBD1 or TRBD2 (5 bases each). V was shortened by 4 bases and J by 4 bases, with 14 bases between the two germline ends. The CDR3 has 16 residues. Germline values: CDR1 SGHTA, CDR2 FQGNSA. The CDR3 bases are TGTGCCAGCAGCTCCCGAGGGGTAGCCGGGGCCAACGTCCTGACTTTC. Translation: CASSSRGVAGANVLTF.

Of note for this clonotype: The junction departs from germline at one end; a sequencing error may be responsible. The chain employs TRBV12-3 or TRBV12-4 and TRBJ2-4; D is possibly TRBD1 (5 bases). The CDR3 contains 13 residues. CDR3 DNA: TGTGCCAGCAGTCCCAGGGTTCAAAACATTCGGTACTTC. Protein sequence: CASSPRVQNIRYF.

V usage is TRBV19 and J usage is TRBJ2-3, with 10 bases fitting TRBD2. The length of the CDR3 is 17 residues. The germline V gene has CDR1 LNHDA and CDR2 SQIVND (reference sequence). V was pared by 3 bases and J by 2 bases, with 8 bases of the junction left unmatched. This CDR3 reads CASSIGLAGALTDTQYF. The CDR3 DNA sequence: TGTGCCAGTAGTATCGGCCTAGCGGGAGCCCTCACAGATACGCAGTATTTT.

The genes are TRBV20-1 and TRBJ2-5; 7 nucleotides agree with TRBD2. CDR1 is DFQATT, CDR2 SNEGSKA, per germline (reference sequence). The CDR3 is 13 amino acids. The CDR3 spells CTTLVSGAETQYF. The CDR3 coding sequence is TGCACCACCCTAGTCAGCGGGGCTGAGACCCAGTACTTC.

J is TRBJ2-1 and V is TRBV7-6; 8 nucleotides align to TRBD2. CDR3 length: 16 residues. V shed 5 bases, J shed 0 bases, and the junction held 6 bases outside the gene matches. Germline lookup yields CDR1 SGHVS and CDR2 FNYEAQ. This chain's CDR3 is CASSQILAVSYNEQFF. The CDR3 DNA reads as TGTGCCAGCAGCCAGATACTAGCGGTCTCCTACAATGAGCAGTTCTTC.

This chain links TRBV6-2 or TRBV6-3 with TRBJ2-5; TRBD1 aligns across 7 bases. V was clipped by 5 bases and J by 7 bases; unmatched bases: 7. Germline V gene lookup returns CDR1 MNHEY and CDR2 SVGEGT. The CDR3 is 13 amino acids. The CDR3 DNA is TGTGCCAGCAGTGACGGACAGGCGGGGACCCAGTACTTC. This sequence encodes CASSDGQAGTQYF.

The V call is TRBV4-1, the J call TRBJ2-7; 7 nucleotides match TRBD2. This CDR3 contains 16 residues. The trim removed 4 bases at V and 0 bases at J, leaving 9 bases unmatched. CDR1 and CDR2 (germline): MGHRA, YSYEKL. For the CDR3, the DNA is TGCGCCAGCAGCCCTCTCCTCGGGAGGAGCTCCTACGAGCAGTACTTC. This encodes CASSPLLGRSSYEQYF.

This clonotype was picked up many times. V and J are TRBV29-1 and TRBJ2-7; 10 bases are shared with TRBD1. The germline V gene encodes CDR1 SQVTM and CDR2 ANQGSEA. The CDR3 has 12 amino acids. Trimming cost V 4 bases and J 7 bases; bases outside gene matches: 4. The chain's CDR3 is CSVGGQGGEQYF. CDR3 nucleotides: TGCAGCGTTGGTGGACAGGGGGGTGAGCAGTACTTC.